Described below is a single T cell receptor (beta chain) sequence and its context. Enrollees, about 18 to 89 years old, lived in some 24 US areas. Allocation to cohorts depended on clinical history reported by the participants. This record comes from a study of blood T cell repertoires in COVID-19. Germline CDR1 reads LGHDT; CDR2 reads YNNKEL (reference sequence). This CDR3 is 14 amino acids long. V lost 1 base and J 4 bases, leaving 10 bases between the germline ends. Per the original methods: Scientists estimated how many nucleated cells there were by amplifying reference gene primers. The repertoire was sequenced with immunoSEQ multiplex PCR; TCRdb's copy has only in-frame clones and lacks some. V, J and clone size reflect that table, while D and trimming were determined from the DNA. In the table there are about 310,000 clones, 85% of which are singletons.

This sequence was found in a woman aged 30 to 39 who had been exposed to COVID-19. The rearrangement uses TRBV3-1 (or the pseudogene TRBV3-2) and TRBJ1-2; D gene ambiguous. The sequenced sample consisted of PBMCs or T cells enriched from blood (not recorded which). The CDR3 coding sequence is TGTGCCAGCAGCCAAGCCGGGAAAGGCTATGGCTACACCTTC. Protein: CASSQAGKGYGYTF.